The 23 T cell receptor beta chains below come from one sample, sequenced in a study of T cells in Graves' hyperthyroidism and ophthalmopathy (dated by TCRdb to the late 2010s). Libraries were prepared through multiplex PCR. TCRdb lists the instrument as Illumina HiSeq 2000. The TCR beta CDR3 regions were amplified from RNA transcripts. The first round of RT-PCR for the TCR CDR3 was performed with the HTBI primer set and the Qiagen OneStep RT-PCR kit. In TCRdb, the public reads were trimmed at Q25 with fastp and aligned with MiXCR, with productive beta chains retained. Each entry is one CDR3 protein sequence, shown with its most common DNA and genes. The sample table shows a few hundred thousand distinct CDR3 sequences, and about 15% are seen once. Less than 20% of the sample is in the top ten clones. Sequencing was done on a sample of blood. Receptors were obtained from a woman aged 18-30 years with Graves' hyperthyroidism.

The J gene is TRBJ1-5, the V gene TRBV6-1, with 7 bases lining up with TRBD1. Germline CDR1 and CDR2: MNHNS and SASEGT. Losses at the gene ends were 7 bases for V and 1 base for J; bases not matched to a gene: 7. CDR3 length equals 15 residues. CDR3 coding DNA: TGTGCCAGCAAAAGGGGGCTCGCGAGCAATCAGCCCCAGCATTTT. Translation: CASKRGLASNQPQHF.

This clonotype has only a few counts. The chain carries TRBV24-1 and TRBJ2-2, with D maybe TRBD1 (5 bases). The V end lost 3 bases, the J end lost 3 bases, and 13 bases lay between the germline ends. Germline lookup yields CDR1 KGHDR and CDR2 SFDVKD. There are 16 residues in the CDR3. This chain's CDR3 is CATSDPKGPYTGELFF. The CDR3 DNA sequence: TGTGCCACCAGTGATCCCAAGGGGCCGTACACCGGGGAGCTGTTTTTT.

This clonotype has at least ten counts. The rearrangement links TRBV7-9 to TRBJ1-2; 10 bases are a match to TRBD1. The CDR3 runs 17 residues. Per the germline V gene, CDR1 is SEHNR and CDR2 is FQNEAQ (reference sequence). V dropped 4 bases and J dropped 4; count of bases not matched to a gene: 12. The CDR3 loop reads CASSSAATGGDGYGYTF. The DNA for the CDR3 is TGTGCCAGCAGCTCCGCCGCGACAGGGGGCGATGGCTATGGCTACACCTTC.

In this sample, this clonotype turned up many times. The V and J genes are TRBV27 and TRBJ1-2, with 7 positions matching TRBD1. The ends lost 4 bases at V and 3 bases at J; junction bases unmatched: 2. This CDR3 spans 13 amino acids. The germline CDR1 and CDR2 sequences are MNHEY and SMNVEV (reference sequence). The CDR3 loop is CASSWDRDYGYTF. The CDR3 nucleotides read TGTGCCAGCAGTTGGGACAGAGACTATGGCTACACCTTC.

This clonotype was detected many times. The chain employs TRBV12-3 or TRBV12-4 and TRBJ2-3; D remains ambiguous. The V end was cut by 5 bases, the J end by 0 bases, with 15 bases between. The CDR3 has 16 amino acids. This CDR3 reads CASSPERPVSTDTQYF. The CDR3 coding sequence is TGTGCCAGCAGTCCAGAACGACCAGTAAGCACAGATACGCAGTATTTT.

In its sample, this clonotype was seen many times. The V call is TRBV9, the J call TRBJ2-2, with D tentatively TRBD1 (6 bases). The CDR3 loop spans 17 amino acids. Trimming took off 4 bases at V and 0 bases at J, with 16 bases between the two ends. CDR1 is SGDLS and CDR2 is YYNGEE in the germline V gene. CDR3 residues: CASSHGRGRANTGELFF. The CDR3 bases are TGTGCCAGCAGCCACGGAAGGGGGAGAGCGAACACCGGGGAGCTGTTTTTT.

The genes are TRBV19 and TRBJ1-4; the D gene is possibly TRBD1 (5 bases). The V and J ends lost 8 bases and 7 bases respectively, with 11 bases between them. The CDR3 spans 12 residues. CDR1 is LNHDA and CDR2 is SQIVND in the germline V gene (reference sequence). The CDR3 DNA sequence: TGTGCCAGTCAAGGGGTATTTGAAAAACTGTTTTTT. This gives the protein CASQGVFEKLFF.

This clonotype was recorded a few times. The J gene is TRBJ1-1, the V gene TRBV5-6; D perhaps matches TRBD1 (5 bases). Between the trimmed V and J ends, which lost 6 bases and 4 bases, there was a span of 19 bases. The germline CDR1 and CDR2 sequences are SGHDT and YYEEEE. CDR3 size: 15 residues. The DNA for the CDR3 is TGTGCCAGCACCACGGGCGGGGGTGCAGCCACTGAAGCTTTCTTT. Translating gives CASTTGGGAATEAFF.

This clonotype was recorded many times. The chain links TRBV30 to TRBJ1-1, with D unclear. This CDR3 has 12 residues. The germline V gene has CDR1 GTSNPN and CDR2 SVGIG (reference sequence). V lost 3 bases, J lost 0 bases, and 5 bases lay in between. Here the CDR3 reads CAWSHMNTEAFF. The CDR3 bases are TGTGCCTGGAGCCATATGAACACTGAAGCTTTCTTT.

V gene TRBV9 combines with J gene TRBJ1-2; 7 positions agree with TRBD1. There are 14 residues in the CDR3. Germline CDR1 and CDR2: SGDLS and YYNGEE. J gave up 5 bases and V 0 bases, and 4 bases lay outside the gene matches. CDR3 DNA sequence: TGTGCCAGCAGCGTAGGACAGGGCCCATATGGCTACACCTTC. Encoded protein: CASSVGQGPYGYTF.

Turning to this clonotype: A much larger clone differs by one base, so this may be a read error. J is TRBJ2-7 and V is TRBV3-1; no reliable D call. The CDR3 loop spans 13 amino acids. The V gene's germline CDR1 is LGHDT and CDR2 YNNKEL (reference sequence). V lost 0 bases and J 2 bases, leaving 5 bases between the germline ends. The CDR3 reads CASSQDYPYEQYV. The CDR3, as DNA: TGTGCCAGCAGCCAAGATTATCCCTACGAGCAGTACGTC.

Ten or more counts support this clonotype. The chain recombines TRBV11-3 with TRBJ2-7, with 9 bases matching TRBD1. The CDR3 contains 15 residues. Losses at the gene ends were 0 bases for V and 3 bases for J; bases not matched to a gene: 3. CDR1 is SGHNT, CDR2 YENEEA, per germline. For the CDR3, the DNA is TGTGCCAGCAGCTTAGAGGGACAGGGATTCTACGAGCAGTACTTC. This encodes CASSLEGQGFYEQYF.

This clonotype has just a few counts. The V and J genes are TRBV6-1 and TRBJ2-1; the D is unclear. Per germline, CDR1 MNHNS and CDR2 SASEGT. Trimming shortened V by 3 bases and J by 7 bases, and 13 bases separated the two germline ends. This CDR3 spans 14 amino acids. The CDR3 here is CASSDPGLDNEQFF. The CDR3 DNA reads TGTGCCAGCAGTGACCCCGGTTTAGATAATGAGCAGTTCTTC.

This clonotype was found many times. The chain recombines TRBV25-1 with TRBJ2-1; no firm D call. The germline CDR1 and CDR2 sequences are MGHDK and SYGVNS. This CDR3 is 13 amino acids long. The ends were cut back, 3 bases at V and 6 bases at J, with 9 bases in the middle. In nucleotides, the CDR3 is TGTGCCAGCAGTGATGGGTGGTCCAATGAGCAGTTCTTC. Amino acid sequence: CASSDGWSNEQFF.

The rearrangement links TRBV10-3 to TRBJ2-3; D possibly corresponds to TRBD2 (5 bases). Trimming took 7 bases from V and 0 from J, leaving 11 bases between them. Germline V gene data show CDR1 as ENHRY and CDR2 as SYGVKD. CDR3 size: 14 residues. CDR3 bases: TGTGCCATCAAACTAGAGGATAGCACAGATACGCAGTATTTT. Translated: CAIKLEDSTDTQYF.

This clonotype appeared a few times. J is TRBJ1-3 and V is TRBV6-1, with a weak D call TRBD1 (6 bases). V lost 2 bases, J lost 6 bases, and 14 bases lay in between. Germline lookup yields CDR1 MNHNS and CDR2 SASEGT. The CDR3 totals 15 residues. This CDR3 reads CASSESTGYPNTIYF. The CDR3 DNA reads TGTGCCAGCAGTGAATCAACAGGGTATCCAAACACCATATATTTT.

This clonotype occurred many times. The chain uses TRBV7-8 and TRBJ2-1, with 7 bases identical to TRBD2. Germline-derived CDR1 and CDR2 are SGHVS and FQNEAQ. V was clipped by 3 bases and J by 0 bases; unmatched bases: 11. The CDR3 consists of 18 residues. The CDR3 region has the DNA TGTGCCAGCAGCTTCCAGCGGGATAGTAGTAGCTCCTACAATGAGCAGTTCTTC. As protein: CASSFQRDSSSSYNEQFF.

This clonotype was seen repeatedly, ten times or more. Here the CDR3 DNA reads TGTGCCAGCAGCGTCCGGGCGGGCTACGAGCAGTACGTC. Translation: CASSVRAGYEQYV. The chain is built from TRBV7-9 and TRBJ2-7; maybe TRBD2 (5 bases). V lost 5 bases and J lost 3, with 11 bases in between. Germline V gene data show CDR1 as SEHNR and CDR2 as FQNEAQ (reference sequence). The CDR3 is 13 residues long.

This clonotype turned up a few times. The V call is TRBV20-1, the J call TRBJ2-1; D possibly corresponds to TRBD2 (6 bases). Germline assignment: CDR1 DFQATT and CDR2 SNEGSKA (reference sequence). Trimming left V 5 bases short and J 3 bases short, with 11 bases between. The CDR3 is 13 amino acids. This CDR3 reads CSALRRDYNEQFF. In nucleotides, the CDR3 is TGCAGTGCTCTCCGGCGGGACTACAATGAGCAGTTCTTC.

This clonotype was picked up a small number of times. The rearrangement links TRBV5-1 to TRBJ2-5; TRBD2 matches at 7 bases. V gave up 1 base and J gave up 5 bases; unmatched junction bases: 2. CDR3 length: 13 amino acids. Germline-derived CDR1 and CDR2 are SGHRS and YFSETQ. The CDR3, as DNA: TGCGCCAGCAGCTTGATGCGGGAGGAGACCCAGTACTTC. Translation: CASSLMREETQYF. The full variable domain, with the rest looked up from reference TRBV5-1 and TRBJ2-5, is KAGVTQTPRYLIKTRGQQVTLSCSPISGHRSVSWYQQTPGQGLQFLFEYFSETQRNKGNFPGRFSGRQFSNSRSEMNVSTLELGDSALYLCASSLMREETQYFGPGTRLLVL.

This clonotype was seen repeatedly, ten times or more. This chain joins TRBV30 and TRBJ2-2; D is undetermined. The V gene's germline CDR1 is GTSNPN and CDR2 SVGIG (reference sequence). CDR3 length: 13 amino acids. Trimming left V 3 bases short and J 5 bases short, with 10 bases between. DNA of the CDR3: TGTGCCTGGAGCGGCGGTGGTACCGGGGAGCTGTTTTTT. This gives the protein CAWSGGGTGELFF.

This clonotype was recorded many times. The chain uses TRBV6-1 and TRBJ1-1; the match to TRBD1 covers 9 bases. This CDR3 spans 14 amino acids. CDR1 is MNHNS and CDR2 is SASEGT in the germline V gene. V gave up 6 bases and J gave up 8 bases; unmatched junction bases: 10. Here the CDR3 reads CASSRPGTGFEAFF. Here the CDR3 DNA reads TGTGCCAGCAGCCGTCCCGGGACAGGGTTCGAAGCTTTCTTT.

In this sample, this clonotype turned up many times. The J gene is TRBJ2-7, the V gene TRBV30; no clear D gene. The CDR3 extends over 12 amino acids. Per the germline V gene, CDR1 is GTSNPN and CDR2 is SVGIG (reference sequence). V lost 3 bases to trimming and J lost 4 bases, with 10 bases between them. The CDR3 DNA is TGTGCCTGGAGAGGAAATGTTTACGAGCAGTACTTC. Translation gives CAWRGNVYEQYF.